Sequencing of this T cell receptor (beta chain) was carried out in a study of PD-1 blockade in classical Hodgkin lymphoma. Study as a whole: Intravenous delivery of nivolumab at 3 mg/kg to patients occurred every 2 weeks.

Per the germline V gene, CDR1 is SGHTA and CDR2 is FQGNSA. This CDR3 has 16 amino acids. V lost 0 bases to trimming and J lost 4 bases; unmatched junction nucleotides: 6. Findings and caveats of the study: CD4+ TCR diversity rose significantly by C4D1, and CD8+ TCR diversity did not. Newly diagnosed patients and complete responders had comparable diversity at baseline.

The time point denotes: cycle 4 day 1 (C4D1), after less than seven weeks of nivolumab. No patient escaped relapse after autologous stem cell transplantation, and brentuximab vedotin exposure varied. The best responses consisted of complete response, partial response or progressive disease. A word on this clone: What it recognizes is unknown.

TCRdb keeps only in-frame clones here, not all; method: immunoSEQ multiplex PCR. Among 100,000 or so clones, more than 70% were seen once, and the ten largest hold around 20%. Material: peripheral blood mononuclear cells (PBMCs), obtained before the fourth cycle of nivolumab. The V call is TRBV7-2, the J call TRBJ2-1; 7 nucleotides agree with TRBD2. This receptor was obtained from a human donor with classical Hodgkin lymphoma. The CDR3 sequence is CASSLATSRQYNEQFF. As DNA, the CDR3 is TGTGCCAGCAGCTTAGCGACTAGCAGACAGTACAATGAGCAGTTCTTC. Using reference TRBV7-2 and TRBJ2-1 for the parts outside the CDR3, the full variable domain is GAGVSQSPSNKVTEKGKDVELRCDPISGHTALYWYRQSLGQGLEFLIYFQGNSAPDKSGLPSDRFSAERTGGSVSTLTIQRTQQEDSAVYLCASSLATSRQYNEQFFGPGTRLTVL.